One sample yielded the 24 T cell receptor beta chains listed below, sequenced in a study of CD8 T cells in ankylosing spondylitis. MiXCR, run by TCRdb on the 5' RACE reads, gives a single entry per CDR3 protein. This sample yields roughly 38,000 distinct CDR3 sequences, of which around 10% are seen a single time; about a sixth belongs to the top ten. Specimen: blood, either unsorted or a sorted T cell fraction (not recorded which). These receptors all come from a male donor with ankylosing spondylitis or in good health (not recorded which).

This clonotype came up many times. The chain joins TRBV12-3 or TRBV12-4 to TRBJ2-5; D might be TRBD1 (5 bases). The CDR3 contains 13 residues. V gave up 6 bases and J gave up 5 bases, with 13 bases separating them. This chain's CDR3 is CASREQGSETQYF. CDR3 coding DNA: TGTGCCAGCAGAGAGCAGGGAAGTGAGACCCAGTACTTC.

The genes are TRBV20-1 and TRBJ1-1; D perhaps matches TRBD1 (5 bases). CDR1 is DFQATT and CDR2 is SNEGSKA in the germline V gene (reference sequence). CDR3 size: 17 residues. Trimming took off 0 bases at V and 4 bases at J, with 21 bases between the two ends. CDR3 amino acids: CSARDSSRDRRLTEAFF. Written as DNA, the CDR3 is TGCAGTGCTAGAGATTCGTCCCGGGACCGTAGACTCACTGAAGCTTTCTTT.

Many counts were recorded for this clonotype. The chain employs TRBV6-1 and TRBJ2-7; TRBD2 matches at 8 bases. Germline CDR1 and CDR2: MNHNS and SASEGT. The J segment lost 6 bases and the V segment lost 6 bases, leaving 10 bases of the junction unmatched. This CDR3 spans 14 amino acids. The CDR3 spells CASSTAGVLGEQYF. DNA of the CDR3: TGTGCCAGCAGCACAGCGGGAGTTCTGGGCGAGCAGTACTTC.

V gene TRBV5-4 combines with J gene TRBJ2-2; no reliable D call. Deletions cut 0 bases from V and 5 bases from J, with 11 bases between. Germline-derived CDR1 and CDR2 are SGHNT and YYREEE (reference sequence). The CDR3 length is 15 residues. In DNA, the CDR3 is TGTGCCAGCAGCTTGGACTCTACGCAGACCGGGGAGCTGTTTTTT. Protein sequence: CASSLDSTQTGELFF.

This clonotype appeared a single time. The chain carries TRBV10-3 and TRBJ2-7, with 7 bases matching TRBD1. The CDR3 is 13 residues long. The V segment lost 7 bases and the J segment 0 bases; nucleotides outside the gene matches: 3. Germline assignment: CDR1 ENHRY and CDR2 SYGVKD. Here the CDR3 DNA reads TGTGCCATCAAAACAGGGGACTCCTACGAGCAGTACGTC. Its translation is CAIKTGDSYEQYV.

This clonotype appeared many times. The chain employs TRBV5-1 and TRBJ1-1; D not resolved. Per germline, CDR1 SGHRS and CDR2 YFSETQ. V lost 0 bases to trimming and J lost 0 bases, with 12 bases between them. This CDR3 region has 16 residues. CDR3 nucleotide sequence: TGCGCCAGCAGCTTGGGGGAGGCCTCTATGAACACTGAAGCTTTCTTT. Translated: CASSLGEASMNTEAFF.

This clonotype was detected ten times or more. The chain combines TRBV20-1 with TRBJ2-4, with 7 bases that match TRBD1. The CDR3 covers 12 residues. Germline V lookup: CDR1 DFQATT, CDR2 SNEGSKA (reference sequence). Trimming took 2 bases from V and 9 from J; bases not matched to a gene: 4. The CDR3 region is CSARPTGVIQYF. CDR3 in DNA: TGCAGTGCTAGACCCACAGGGGTCATTCAGTACTTC.

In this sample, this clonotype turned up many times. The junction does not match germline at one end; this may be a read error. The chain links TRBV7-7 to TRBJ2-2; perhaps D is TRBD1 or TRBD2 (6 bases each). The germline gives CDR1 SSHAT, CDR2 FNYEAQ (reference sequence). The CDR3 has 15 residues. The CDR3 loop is CASSPQTGGAGELFF. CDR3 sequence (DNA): TGTGCTAGCAGCCCCCAGACCGGGGGCGCCGGGGAGCTGTTTTTT.

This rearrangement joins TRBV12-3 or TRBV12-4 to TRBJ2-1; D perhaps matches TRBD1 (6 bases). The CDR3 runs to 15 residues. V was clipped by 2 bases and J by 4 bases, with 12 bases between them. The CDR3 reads CASSLSAQGYNEQFF. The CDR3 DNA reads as TGTGCCAGCAGTTTATCGGCTCAGGGGTACAATGAGCAGTTCTTC.

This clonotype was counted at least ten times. The CDR3 nucleotides read TGTGCCAGCAAGCTGAGGACTAGTAGCACAGATACGCAGTATTTT. Residues: CASKLRTSSTDTQYF. The chain has TRBV2 and TRBJ2-3, with 7 nucleotides matching TRBD2. Germline CDR1 is SNHLY and CDR2 is FYNNEI. The CDR3 has 15 amino acids. After removal of 7 bases from V and 0 bases from J, the junction contained 7 bases not matched to a gene. Based on the CDR3 plus reference TRBV2 and TRBJ2-3, the full variable domain is EPEVTQTPSHQVTQMGQEVILRCVPISNHLYFYWYRQILGQKVEFLVSFYNNEISEKSEIFDDQFSVERPDGSNFTLKIRSTKLEDSAMYFCASKLRTSSTDTQYFGPGTRLTVL.

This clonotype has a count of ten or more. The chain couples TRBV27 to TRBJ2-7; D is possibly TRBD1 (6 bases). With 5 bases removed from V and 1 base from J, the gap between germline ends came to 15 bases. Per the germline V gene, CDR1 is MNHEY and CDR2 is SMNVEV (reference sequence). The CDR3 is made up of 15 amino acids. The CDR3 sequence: CASSPETGLSYEQYF. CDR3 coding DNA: TGTGCCAGCAGTCCCGAGACAGGCCTTTCCTACGAGCAGTACTTC.

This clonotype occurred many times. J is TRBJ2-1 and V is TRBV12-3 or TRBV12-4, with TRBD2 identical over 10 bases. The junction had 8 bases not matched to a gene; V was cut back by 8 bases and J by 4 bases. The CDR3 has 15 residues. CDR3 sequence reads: CASRTGTSVYNEQFF. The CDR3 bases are TGTGCCAGCCGAACGGGGACTAGCGTTTACAATGAGCAGTTCTTC.

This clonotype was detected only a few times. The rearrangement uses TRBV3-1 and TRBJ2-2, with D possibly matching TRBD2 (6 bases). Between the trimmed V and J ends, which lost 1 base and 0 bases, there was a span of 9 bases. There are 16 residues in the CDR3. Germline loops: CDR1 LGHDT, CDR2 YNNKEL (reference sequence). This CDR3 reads CASSQVGGANTGELFF. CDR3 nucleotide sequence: TGTGCCAGCAGCCAAGTGGGCGGGGCGAACACCGGGGAGCTGTTTTTT. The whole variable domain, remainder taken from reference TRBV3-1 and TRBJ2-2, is DTAVSQTPKYLVTQMGNDKSIKCEQNLGHDTMYWYKQDSKKFLKIMFSYNNKELIINETVPNRFSPKSPDKAHLNLHINSLELGDSAVYFCASSQVGGANTGELFFGEGSRLTVL.

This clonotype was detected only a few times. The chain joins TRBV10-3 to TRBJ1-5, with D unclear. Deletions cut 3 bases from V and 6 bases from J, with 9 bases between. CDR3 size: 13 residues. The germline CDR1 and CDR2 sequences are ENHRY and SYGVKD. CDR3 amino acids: CAISDLGSQPQHF. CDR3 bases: TGTGCCATCAGTGATCTTGGGTCTCAGCCCCAGCATTTT.

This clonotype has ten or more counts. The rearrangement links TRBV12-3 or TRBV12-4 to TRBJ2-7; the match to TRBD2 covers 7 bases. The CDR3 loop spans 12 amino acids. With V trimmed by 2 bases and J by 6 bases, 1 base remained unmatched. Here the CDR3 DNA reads TGTGCCAGCAGTTTATGGGGGGGCGAGCAGTACTTC. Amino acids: CASSLWGGEQYF.

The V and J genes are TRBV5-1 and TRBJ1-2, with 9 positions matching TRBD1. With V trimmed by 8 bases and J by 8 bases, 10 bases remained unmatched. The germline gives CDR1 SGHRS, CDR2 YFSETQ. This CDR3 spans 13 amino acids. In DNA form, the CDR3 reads TGCGCCAGTCAGACAGGGGGTGGTTACGGCTACACCTTC. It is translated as CASQTGGGYGYTF.

The DNA for the CDR3 is TGTGCCAGCAGCCAAGACAGGGGAACCGAAAAACTGTTTTTT. This codes for CASSQDRGTEKLFF. This chain connects TRBV4-2 to TRBJ1-4, with D maybe TRBD1 (6 bases). The CDR3 consists of 14 residues. In germline, CDR1 is LGHNA, CDR2 YNFKEQ. Trimming shortened V by 0 bases and J by 8 bases, and 10 bases separated the two germline ends.

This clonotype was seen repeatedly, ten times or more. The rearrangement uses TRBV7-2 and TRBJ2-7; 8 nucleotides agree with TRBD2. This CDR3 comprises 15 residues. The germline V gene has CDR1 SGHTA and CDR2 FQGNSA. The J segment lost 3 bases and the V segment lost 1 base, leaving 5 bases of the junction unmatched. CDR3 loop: CASSLVVAGNYEQYF. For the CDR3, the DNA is TGTGCCAGCAGCTTAGTGGTAGCGGGAAACTACGAGCAGTACTTC.

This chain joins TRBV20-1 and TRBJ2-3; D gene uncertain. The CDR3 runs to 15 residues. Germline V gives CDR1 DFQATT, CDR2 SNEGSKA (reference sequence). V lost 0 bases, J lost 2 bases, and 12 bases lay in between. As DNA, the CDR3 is TGCAGTGCTAGAGATAGTAGGCGCAACACAGATACGCAGTATTTT. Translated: CSARDSRRNTDTQYF.

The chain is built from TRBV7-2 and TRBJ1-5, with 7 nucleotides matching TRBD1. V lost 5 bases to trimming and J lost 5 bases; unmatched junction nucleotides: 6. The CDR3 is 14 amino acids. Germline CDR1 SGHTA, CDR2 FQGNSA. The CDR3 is CASSPNRGYQPQHF. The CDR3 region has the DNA TGTGCCAGCAGCCCAAACAGGGGATATCAGCCCCAGCATTTT.

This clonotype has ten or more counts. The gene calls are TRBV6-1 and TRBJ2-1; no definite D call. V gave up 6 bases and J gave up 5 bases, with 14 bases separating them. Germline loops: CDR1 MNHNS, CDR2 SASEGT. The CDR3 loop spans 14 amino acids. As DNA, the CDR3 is TGTGCCAGCAGGGAAAGCCGTCCAAACAATGAGCAGTTCTTC. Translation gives CASRESRPNNEQFF.

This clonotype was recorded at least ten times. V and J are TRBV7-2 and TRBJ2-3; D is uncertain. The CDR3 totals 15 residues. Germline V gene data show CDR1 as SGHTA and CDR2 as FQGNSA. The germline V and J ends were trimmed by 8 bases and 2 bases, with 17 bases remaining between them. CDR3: CASRTKGGLTDTQYF. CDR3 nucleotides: TGTGCCAGCCGAACCAAAGGCGGCCTCACAGATACGCAGTATTTT.

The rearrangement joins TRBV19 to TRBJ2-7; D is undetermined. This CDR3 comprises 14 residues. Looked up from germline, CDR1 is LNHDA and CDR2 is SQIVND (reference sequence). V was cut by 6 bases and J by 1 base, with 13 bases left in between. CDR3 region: CASSPSAQSYEQYF. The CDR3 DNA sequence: TGTGCCAGTAGCCCCAGCGCCCAGTCCTACGAGCAGTACTTC.

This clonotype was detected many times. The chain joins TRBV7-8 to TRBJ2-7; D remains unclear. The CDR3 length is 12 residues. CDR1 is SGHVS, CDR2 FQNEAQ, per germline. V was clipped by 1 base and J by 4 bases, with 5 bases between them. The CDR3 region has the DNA TGTGCCAGCAGCTTAGGAAAGTACGAGCAGTACTTC. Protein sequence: CASSLGKYEQYF.